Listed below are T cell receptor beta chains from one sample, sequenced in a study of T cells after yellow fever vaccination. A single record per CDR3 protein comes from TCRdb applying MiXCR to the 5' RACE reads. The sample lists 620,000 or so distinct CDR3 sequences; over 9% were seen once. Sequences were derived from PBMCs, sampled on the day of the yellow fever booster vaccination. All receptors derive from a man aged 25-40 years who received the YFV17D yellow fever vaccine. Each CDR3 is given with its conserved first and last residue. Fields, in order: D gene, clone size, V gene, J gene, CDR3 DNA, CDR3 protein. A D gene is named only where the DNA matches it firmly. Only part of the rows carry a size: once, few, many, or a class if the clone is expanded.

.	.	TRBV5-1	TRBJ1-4	TGCGCCAGCAGCTTAGTTGGAAGGAGTTTCGAAAAACTGTTTTTT	CASSLVGRSFEKLFF
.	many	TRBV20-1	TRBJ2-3	TGCAGTGCTAGAGACCTGAGTACGCAGTATTTT	CSARDLSTQYF
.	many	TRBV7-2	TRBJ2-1	TGCGCCAGCAGCTTGGAATTGGGTGAGCAGTTCTTC	CASSLELGEQFF
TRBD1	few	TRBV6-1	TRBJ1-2	TGTGCCAGCAGGGCGGTCGGGACAGGGGGCGCCGACTATGGCTACACCTTC	CASRAVGTGGADYGYTF
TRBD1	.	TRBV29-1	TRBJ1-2	TGCAGCGTTGCCTTTACGGGGACAGGGGGAGGCTACACCTTC	CSVAFTGTGGGYTF
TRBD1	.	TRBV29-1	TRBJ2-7	TGCAGCGTTCAGTCGACCGGGACAGGTAGGAACGAGCAGTACTTC	CSVQSTGTGRNEQYF
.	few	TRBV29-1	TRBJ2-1	TGCAGCGTTGAAGGCGTGAGCTCCTACAATGAGCAGTTCTTC	CSVEGVSSYNEQFF
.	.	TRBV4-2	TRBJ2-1	TGTGCCAGCAGCCAAGATTTCCCTAGACATGAGCAGTTCTTC	CASSQDFPRHEQFF
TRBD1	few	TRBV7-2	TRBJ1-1	TGTGCCAGCAGCTCGACAGGGGCCACTGAAGCTTTCTTT	CASSSTGATEAFF
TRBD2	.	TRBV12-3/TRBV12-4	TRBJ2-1	TGTGCCAGCAGTTTTTGGGGGGGGGGGCAGTTCTTC	CASSFWGGGQFF
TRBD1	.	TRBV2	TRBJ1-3	TGTGCCAGCACCCGACAGGGGTCCGGAAACACCATATATTTT	CASTRQGSGNTIYF
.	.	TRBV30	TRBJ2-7	TGTGCCTGGAGTTCCTCAGACACGCTGCCCTCCTACGAGCAGTACTTC	CAWSSSDTLPSYEQYF
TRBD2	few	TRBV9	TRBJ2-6	TGTGCCAGCAGCTCGACTAGCGGATACTCTGGGGCCAACGTCCTGACTTTC	CASSSTSGYSGANVLTF
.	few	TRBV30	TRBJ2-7	TGTGCTCTCGACCAGGGGATGAACGAGCAGTACTTC	CALDQGMNEQYF
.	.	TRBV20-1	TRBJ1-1	TGCAGTGCTAGACGTGCAGGGATGAGGGACACTGAAGCTTTCTTT	CSARRAGMRDTEAFF
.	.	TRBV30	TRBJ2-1	TGTGCCTGGAGACAGCCGTACAATGAGCAGTTCTTC	CAWRQPYNEQFF